This TCR beta chain was retrieved from a study of regulatory T cells in long-lasting Graves disease. Time point of the sample: newly diagnosed GD, antithyroid drugs for less than 3 months. Following extraction of RNA from PBMCs, that RNA was used to make the TCR library. Building of the TCR beta libraries involved iRepertoire HTBI primers and Arm-PCR of CDR3 regions. One entry per CDR3 protein, called by TCRdb with MiXCR from the multiplex PCR reads. Here the sample spans roughly 380,000 distinct CDR3 sequences, 16% being singletons. Notes on the study in general: Sharing of public clonotypes was greater in persistent patients (about 2,500) than in new patients (roughly 1,000).

Ten or more counts support this clonotype. The antigen remains undetermined. With 6 bases removed from V and 1 base from J, the gap between germline ends came to 16 bases. The CDR3 contains 16 residues. Germline V gene sequence: CDR1 MNHEY, CDR2 SMNVEV (reference sequence). This same sample was also part of a study on T cells in Graves' hyperthyroidism and ophthalmopathy.

This receptor was obtained from a man in his forties with Graves disease. This material consisted of peripheral blood mononuclear cells (PBMCs), taken at new diagnosis, from a patient treated with antithyroid drugs. V and J are TRBV27 and TRBJ1-5, with D perhaps TRBD1 (5 bases). This chain's CDR3 is CASRAGTGGSNQPQHF. In DNA, the CDR3 is TGTGCCAGCAGGGCTGGGACGGGCGGCAGCAATCAGCCCCAGCATTTT.